These 14 T cell receptor beta chains came from one sample sequenced in a study of identical twins. TCRdb called the 5' RACE reads again in MiXCR, with one record for every CDR3 protein. The table includes 1.5 million to 2 million distinct CDR3 sequences, about 30% detected once. The sample was cord blood. All receptors come from a newborn girl in good health.

The rearrangement joins TRBV10-3 to TRBJ2-1; D might be TRBD1 (5 bases). The germline gives CDR1 ENHRY, CDR2 SYGVKD. The CDR3 has 13 amino acids. Trimming removed 6 bases from V and 8 bases from J, with 14 bases in between. The CDR3 loop is CAISEDSVDEQFF. The CDR3 region has the DNA TGTGCCATCAGCGAAGACAGTGTGGATGAGCAGTTCTTC.

This clonotype was detected a few times. This rearrangement joins TRBV9 to TRBJ2-3, with D perhaps being TRBD1 or TRBD2 (6 bases each). CDR1 is SGDLS and CDR2 is YYNGEE in the germline V gene. The CDR3 covers 15 residues. The V end lost 0 bases, the J end lost 2 bases, and 10 bases lay between the germline ends. The CDR3 loop is CASSVARGVTDTQYF. CDR3 DNA: TGTGCCAGCAGCGTAGCAAGGGGGGTCACAGATACGCAGTATTTT. Together with reference TRBV9 and TRBJ2-3, the CDR3 gives the full variable domain: DSGVTQTPKHLITATGQRVTLRCSPRSGDLSVYWYQQSLDQGLQFLIQYYNGEERAKGNILERFSAQQFPDLHSELNLSSLELGDSALYFCASSVARGVTDTQYFGPGTRLTVL.

The chain joins TRBV20-1 to TRBJ2-7; TRBD2 matches at 11 bases. CDR1 DFQATT and CDR2 SNEGSKA come from the germline V gene (reference sequence). The CDR3 length is 15 residues. J gave up 2 bases and V 6 bases, and 9 bases lay outside the gene matches. CDR3 nucleotides: TGCAGTGCCCCATGGGCACTAGCGGGGGCCTACGAGCAGTACTTC. Encoded protein: CSAPWALAGAYEQYF.

This clonotype has a handful of counts. This chain connects TRBV11-3 to TRBJ2-3, with TRBD1 matching 9 bases. The CDR3 extends over 17 amino acids. V trimming: 1 base; J trimming: 0 bases; junction bases outside the gene matches: 5. Germline values: CDR1 SGHNT, CDR2 YENEEA. In DNA, the CDR3 is TGTGCCAGCAGCTTAGCATTCGGGACAGGGAGCACAGATACGCAGTATTTT. Translating gives CASSLAFGTGSTDTQYF.

The rearrangement joins TRBV3-1 to TRBJ2-6; possibly TRBD2 for D (5 bases). The germline V and J ends were trimmed by 1 base and 3 bases, with 7 bases remaining between them. CDR1 and CDR2 (germline): LGHDT, YNNKEL (reference sequence). The CDR3 is 15 amino acids. The CDR3 is CASSQAAGGANVLTF. As DNA, the CDR3 is TGTGCCAGCAGCCAAGCGGCGGGTGGGGCCAACGTCCTGACTTTC.

The table lists this clonotype with many counts. The chain couples TRBV25-1 to TRBJ2-3; D not resolved. CDR3 size: 14 residues. Germline CDR1 MGHDK, CDR2 SYGVNS. V shed 1 base and J shed 0 bases, with 5 bases lying between them. In DNA form, the CDR3 reads TGTGCCAGCAGTGAATTCGGGAGCACAGATACGCAGTATTTT. Translation: CASSEFGSTDTQYF.

V is TRBV28 and J is TRBJ1-4; D gene unclear. The CDR3 has 14 amino acids. Germline-derived CDR1 and CDR2 are MDHEN and SYDVKM. V was shortened by 4 bases and J by 4 bases, with 10 bases between the two germline ends. This CDR3 reads CASSSPSGNEKLFF. CDR3 sequence (DNA): TGTGCCAGCAGTTCCCCAAGTGGTAATGAAAAACTGTTTTTT.

This chain connects TRBV4-1 to TRBJ2-1; D is unresolved. CDR1 MGHRA and CDR2 YSYEKL come from the germline V gene. The V end was cut by 5 bases, the J end by 2 bases, with 28 bases between. The CDR3 is 20 residues long. This CDR3 is CASSASLPPKRHPTYNEQFF. The CDR3, as DNA: TGCGCCAGCAGCGCCAGTTTACCCCCTAAAAGACACCCAACCTACAATGAGCAGTTCTTC.

This chain links TRBV20-1 with TRBJ1-4; D not certain. Trimming removed 4 bases from V and 2 bases from J, with 17 bases in between. The CDR3 loop spans 16 amino acids. Germline loops: CDR1 DFQATT, CDR2 SNEGSKA (reference sequence). The DNA for the CDR3 is TGCAGTGCTACCCGTAGCGGATCTGGGACTAATGAAAAACTGTTTTTT. Translation: CSATRSGSGTNEKLFF.

With regard to this clonotype: A much larger clone differs from this one at a single base, so this may be a read error. The rearrangement links TRBV12-3 or TRBV12-4 to TRBJ2-5, with D perhaps being TRBD1 or TRBD2 (5 bases each). CDR3 length: 15 amino acids. V gave up 1 base and J gave up 11 bases, with 20 bases separating them. CDR3 in DNA: TGTGCCAGCAGTTTAGGGGGCCGGGGTAACAATGAGCAGTACTTC. Encoded protein: CASSLGGRGNNEQYF.

This clonotype was seen a few times. The V gene is TRBV6-1, the J gene TRBJ1-1; D is ambiguous. This CDR3 has 14 residues. With 10 bases removed from V and 0 bases from J, the gap between germline ends came to 15 bases. The germline V gene has CDR1 MNHNS and CDR2 SASEGT. The CDR3 DNA reads as TGTGCCACCATCGAAGACGGTATGAACACTGAAGCTTTCTTT. Encoded protein: CATIEDGMNTEAFF.

This chain links TRBV20-1 with TRBJ2-1; unclear D gene. The CDR3 contains 16 residues. V was cut by 5 bases and J by 0 bases, with 17 bases left in between. Germline CDR1 reads DFQATT; CDR2 reads SNEGSKA (reference sequence). The CDR3 region has the DNA TGCAGTGCTCCCGCCCTGCAGAACCCCTCCTACAATGAGCAGTTCTTC. It translates to CSAPALQNPSYNEQFF.

This clonotype has just a few counts. The CDR3 protein is CAISGTSTIYEQYF. The DNA for the CDR3 is TGTGCCATCAGCGGGACATCCACGATCTACGAGCAGTACTTC. The chain joins TRBV10-3 to TRBJ2-7, with a possible D match to TRBD1 (6 bases). The CDR3 length is 14 residues. Looked up from germline, CDR1 is ENHRY and CDR2 is SYGVKD. Trimming removed 6 bases from V and 3 bases from J, with 15 bases in between.

The chain joins TRBV5-1 to TRBJ2-7, with a tentative D call TRBD1 (5 bases). Germline V lookup: CDR1 SGHRS, CDR2 YFSETQ. The CDR3 is 12 residues long. Trimming removed 5 bases at V and 4 bases at J, with 10 bases between. This CDR3 reads CASRSTEYEQYF. CDR3 coding DNA: TGCGCCAGCAGGTCGACAGAGTACGAGCAGTACTTC.